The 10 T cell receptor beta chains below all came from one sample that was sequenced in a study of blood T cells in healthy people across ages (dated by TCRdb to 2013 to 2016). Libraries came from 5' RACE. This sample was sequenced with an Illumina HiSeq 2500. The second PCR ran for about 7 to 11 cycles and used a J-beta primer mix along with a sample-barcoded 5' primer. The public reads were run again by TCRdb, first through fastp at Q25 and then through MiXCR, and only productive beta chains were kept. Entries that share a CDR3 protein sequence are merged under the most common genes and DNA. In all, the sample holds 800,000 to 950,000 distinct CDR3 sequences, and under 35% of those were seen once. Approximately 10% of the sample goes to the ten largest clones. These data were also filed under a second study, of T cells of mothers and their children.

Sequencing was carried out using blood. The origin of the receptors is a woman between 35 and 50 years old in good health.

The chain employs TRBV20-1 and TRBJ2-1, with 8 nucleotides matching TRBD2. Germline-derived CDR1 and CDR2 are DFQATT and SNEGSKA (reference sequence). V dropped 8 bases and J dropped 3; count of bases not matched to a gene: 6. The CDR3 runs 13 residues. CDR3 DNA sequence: TGCAGTTATCTAGCGGGTAACTACAATGAGCAGTTCTTC. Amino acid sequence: CSYLAGNYNEQFF.

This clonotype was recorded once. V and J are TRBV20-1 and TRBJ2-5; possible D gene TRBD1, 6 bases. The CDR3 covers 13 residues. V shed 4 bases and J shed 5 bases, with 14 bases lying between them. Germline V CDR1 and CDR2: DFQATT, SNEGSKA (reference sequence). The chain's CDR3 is CSAKTGLAETQYF. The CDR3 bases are TGCAGTGCTAAAACAGGGTTGGCGGAGACCCAGTACTTC.

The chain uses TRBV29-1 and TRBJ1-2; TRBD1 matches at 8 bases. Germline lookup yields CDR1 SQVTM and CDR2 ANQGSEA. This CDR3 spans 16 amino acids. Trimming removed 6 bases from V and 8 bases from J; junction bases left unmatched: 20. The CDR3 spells CSVVGAGGRACPGYTF. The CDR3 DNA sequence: TGCAGCGTGGTGGGGGCAGGGGGCCGTGCCTGCCCGGGCTACACCTTC.

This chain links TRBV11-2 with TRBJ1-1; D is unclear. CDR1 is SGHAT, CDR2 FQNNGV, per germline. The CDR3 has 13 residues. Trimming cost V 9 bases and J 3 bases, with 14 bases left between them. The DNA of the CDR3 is TGTGCCAGTCACTTAATGGCCTACACTGAAGCTTTCTTT. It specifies CASHLMAYTEAFF.

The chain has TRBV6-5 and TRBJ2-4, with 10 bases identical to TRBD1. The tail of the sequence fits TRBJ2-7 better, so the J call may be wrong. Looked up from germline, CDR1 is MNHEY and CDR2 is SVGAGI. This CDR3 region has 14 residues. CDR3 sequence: CASRTRDRGHEQYF. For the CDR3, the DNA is TGTGCCAGCAGGACCCGGGACAGGGGTCACGAGCAGTACTTC.

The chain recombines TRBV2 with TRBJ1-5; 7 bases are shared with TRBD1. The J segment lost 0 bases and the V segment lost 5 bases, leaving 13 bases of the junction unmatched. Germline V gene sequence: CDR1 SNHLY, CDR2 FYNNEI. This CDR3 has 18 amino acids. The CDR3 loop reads CASSFSRTGFYSNQPQHF. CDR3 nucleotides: TGTGCCAGCAGTTTTTCGCGGACAGGATTTTATAGCAATCAGCCCCAGCATTTT.

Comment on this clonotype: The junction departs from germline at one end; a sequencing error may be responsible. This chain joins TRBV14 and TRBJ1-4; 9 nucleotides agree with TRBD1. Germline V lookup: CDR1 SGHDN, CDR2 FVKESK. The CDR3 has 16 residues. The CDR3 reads CASSPLGRDRAEKRFF. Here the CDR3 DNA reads TGTGCCAGCAGCCCCCTGGGACGGGACAGGGCTGAAAAACGGTTTTTT.

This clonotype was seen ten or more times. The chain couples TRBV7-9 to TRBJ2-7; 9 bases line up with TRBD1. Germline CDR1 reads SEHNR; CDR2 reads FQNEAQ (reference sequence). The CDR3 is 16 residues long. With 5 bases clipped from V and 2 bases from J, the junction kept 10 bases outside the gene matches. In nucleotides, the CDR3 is TGTGCCAGCAGCCCAGTCCCGGGACAGGGAACCTACGAGCAGTACTTC. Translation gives CASSPVPGQGTYEQYF.

The CDR3 sequence is CSAPTDRDNSPLHF. The CDR3, as DNA: TGCAGTGCTCCAACCGACAGGGATAATTCACCCCTCCACTTT. This rearrangement joins TRBV20-1 to TRBJ1-6; 7 bases fit TRBD1. The CDR3 covers 14 residues. Germline CDR1 and CDR2: DFQATT and SNEGSKA (reference sequence). The V segment lost 5 bases and the J segment 5 bases; nucleotides outside the gene matches: 6.

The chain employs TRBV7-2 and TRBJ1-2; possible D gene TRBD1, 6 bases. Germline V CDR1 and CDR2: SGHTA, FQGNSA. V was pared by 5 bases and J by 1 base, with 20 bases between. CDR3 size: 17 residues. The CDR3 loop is CASSPTGGHRINYGYTF. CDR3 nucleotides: TGTGCCAGCAGCCCCACTGGGGGACACCGAATTAACTATGGCTACACCTTC.